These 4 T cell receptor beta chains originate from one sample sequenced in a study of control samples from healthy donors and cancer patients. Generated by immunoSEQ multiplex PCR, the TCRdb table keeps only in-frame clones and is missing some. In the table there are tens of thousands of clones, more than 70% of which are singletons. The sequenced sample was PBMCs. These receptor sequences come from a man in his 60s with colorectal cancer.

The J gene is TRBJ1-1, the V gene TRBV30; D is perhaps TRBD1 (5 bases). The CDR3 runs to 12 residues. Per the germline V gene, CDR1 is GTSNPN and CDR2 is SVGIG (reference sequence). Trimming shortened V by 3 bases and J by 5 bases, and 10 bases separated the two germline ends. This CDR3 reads CAWRWSGTEAFF. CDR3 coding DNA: TGTGCCTGGAGATGGTCAGGGACTGAAGCTTTCTTT.

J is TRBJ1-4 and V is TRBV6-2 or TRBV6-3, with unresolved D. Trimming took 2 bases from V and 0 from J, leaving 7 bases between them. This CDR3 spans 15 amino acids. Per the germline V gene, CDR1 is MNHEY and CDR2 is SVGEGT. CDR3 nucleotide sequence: TGTGCCAGCAGTTACGGTACCGCAACTAATGAAAAACTGTTTTTT. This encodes CASSYGTATNEKLFF.

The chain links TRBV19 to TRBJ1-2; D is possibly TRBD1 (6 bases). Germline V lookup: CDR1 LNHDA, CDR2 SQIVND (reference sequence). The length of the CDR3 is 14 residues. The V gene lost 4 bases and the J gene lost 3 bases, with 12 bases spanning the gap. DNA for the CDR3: TGTGCCAGTAGTAATACAGGGATCTACTATGGCTACACCTTC. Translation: CASSNTGIYYGYTF.

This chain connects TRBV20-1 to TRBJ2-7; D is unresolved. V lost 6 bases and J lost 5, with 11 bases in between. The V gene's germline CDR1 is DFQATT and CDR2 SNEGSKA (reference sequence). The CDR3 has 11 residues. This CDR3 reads CSAAKQHEQYF. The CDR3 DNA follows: TGCAGTGCCGCAAAGCAGCACGAGCAGTACTTC.